The TCR beta chain under discussion was sequenced for a study of blood T cell repertoires in COVID-19. Study-wide context: T cells, B-cell-depleted T cells, or PBMCs provided the cDNA or gDNA that served as material.

With 4 bases removed from V and 5 bases from J, the gap between germline ends came to 8 bases. This CDR3 comprises 12 residues. Germline values: CDR1 SGDLS, CDR2 YYNGEE. In the original analysis: Amplification with reference gene primers provided the estimates of nucleated cell counts. Sequencing used immunoSEQ multiplex PCR; TCRdb keeps in-frame clones, though not all of them. V and J calls and clone size are as listed in that table; D and trimming were resolved from the DNA. The data contain 100,000 to 150,000 clones, approximately 74% of them singletons. The chain couples TRBV9 to TRBJ2-3; D is undetermined. Material for sequencing was peripheral blood. The TCR comes from a man between 60 and 75 years old with acute or convalescent COVID-19. CDR3 nucleotides: TGTGCCAGCAGCCCCATGTTAGATACGCAGTATTTT. This translates into CASSPMLDTQYF.